Listed below are T cell receptor beta chains from one sample, sequenced in a study of OX40 agonist ivuxolimab in advanced cancers. Libraries were prepared by immunoSEQ multiplex PCR; TCRdb keeps only in-frame clonotypes and omits some of them. The data show 89,000 or so clones, under 95% seen once. The input for sequencing was CD4+ or CD8+ T cells sorted from blood, taken in a trial of the OX40 agonist ivuxolimab. The receptor source for this set is an adult with an advanced solid tumor such as melanoma, head and neck, liver or kidney cancer. The CDR3 runs from the conserved cysteine through the conserved F or W. The D gene is left open where the match is weak. Rows may omit the clone size; those that give it use once, few, many or a size class.

D gene	V gene	clone size	J gene	CDR3 DNA	CDR3 protein
-	TRBV2	-	TRBJ2-7	TGTGCCAGCAGGGCGGCCTACGAGCAGTACTTC	CASRAAYEQYF
TRBD1	TRBV6-7	-	TRBJ2-3	TGTGCCAGCAGCGTTTCGGGACAGGGCATCACAGATACGCAGTATTTT	CASSVSGQGITDTQYF
TRBD1	TRBV19	-	TRBJ1-1	TGTGCCAGTAATCGGAGCCCCGGGACAGGACAGAACACTGAAGCTTTCTTT	CASNRSPGTGQNTEAFF
-	TRBV23-1	-	TRBJ1-6	TGCGCCAGCAGTTCCCCTAGCAATTCACCCCTCCACTTT	CASSSPSNSPLHF
-	TRBV30	-	TRBJ2-1	TGTGCCTGGAGTCAGGGTGAGCAGTTCTTC	CAWSQGEQFF
-	TRBV30	-	TRBJ2-1	TGTGCCTGGAGTATAAGTGATGAGCAGTTCTTC	CAWSISDEQFF
-	TRBV6-5	once	TRBJ2-5	TGTGCCAGCACGGTTGGAGAGACCCAGTACTTC	CASTVGETQYF
TRBD2	TRBV4-2	-	TRBJ2-1	TGTGCCAGCAGCCCACCAATCCTAGCGGGGGGCTACAATGAGCAGTTCTTC	CASSPPILAGGYNEQFF
-	TRBV6-5	-	TRBJ2-7	TGTGCCAGCAGTTACATGTCCGACTCCTACGAGCAGTACTTC	CASSYMSDSYEQYF
TRBD1	TRBV28	-	TRBJ2-1	TGTGCCAGCAGGCGCACAGGGGGCGATGAGCAGTTCTTC	CASRRTGGDEQFF
TRBD2	TRBV6-5	-	TRBJ2-1	TGTGCCAGCAGTTCGTTCCTAGCGGGAGAGGACGATGAGCAGTTCTTC	CASSSFLAGEDDEQFF
-	TRBV21-1	-	TRBJ1-2	TGTGCCAGCAGCAACCGGGGCAGCGCGGGTGGCTACACCTTC	CASSNRGSAGGYTF
-	TRBV6-6	-	TRBJ2-3	TGTGCCAGCAGGAGGGGACCACCGAGCACAGATACGCAGTATTTT	CASRRGPPSTDTQYF
-	TRBV30	-	TRBJ2-1	TGTGCCTGGAGTGTCAGCAATGAGCAGTTCTTC	CAWSVSNEQFF
-	TRBV5-4	-	TRBJ2-1	TGTGCCAGCAGCTTGGGTTCCGGGGGCGCTCGGCAGTTCTTC	CASSLGSGGARQFF
TRBD1	TRBV5-1	-	TRBJ2-1	TGCGCCAGCACTTACACGGGGGACAGGCCGAACAATGAGCAGTTCTTC	CASTYTGDRPNNEQFF
-	TRBV9	-	TRBJ2-1	TGTGCCAGCAGCGTAGGTAGTATCTCCAAGGGCTCCTACAATGAGCAGTTCTTC	CASSVGSISKGSYNEQFF
-	TRBV5-4	-	TRBJ1-2	TGTGCCAGCAGCTTTGGGGGAAGCTACACCTTC	CASSFGGSYTF
-	TRBV30	-	TRBJ2-3	TGTGCCTGGAGTGACTACACAGATACGCAGTATTTT	CAWSDYTDTQYF
-	TRBV15	-	TRBJ1-2	TGTGCCACCAGCAGAGATAGGAGCATTTTCTATGGCTACACCTTC	CATSRDRSIFYGYTF
-	TRBV7-9	-	TRBJ2-3	TGTGCCAGCAGCTTAGATATAGAACTAAACACAGATACGCAGTATTTT	CASSLDIELNTDTQYF
-	TRBV4-3	-	TRBJ1-2	TGCGCCAGCAGCCAAGATGTCGGGGATAACTATGGCTACACCTTC	CASSQDVGDNYGYTF
TRBD2	TRBV11-3	-	TRBJ2-1	TGTGCCAGCAGCTTGGTAGCGGGAGGGTACAATGAGCAGTTCTTC	CASSLVAGGYNEQFF
-	TRBV27	-	TRBJ2-6	TGTGCCAGCAGTTTAGTTTACTCTGGGGCCAACGTCCTGACTTTC	CASSLVYSGANVLTF
TRBD2	TRBV2	-	TRBJ2-1	TGTGCCAGCAGAGGACTAGCGGGAAGGGATGAGCAGTTCTTC	CASRGLAGRDEQFF
-	TRBV5-5	-	TRBJ1-2	TGTGCCAGCGGGGTACTGGGCCCTCCAAGGGATGGCTACACCTTC	CASGVLGPPRDGYTF
TRBD1	TRBV27	-	TRBJ1-1	TGTGCCACAACCTCAACAGGGGGCAGCACTGAAGCTTTCTTT	CATTSTGGSTEAFF
TRBD2	TRBV27	-	TRBJ2-1	TGTGCCAGCTCTCACGGGGGGTACAATGAGCAGTTCTTC	CASSHGGYNEQFF
TRBD1	TRBV7-9	-	TRBJ1-2	TGTGCCAGCTCAGGGGACAGATTGAACTATGGCTACACCTTC	CASSGDRLNYGYTF
-	TRBV10-3	-	TRBJ1-2	TGTGCCATCAGTGAATGGGAGCAGATGAACTATGGCTACACCTTC	CAISEWEQMNYGYTF
TRBD1	TRBV28	-	TRBJ1-2	TGTGCCAGCAGTTTATGGGCGTTGGACAGGGAAGTTGAGGGCTACACCTTC	CASSLWALDREVEGYTF
-	TRBV25-1	-	TRBJ1-1	TGTGCCAGCAGGACAGGCCCCCTTGAAGCTTTCTTT	CASRTGPLEAFF
-	TRBV28	-	TRBJ2-3	TGTGCCAGCAGTAAAACTACTAGCACAGATACGCAGTATTTT	CASSKTTSTDTQYF
TRBD1	TRBV10-3	-	TRBJ1-2	TGTGCCATCAGTGAGTGGGGACAGGGTAACTATGGCTACACCTTC	CAISEWGQGNYGYTF
TRBD1	TRBV2	-	TRBJ1-1	TGTGCCAGCAGGACTTGGGACAGAAGAATAGAAGCTTTCTTT	CASRTWDRRIEAFF
TRBD1	TRBV29-1	-	TRBJ1-2	TGCAGCGTTGATCTATCGGGACAGGGGCTTTCCCTCTATGGCTACACCTTC	CSVDLSGQGLSLYGYTF
-	TRBV28	-	TRBJ2-3	TGTGCCAGCAGTCCCCCGGGGAGGACTAATGCAGATACGCAGTATTTT	CASSPPGRTNADTQYF
-	TRBV13	-	TRBJ2-7	TGTGCCAGCAGCTCAACCTACGAGCAGTACTTC	CASSSTYEQYF
-	TRBV6-5	-	TRBJ1-5	TGTGCCACGGGGTTTGGCAATCAGCCCCAGCATTTT	CATGFGNQPQHF
-	TRBV6-5	-	TRBJ2-5	TGTGCCAGCAGTTACACGGGAGTTATGGAGACCCAGTACTTC	CASSYTGVMETQYF